A selection of T cell receptor beta chains follows, all from one sample in a study of T-cell memory formation after mild COVID-19. One entry per CDR3 protein results from TCRdb running MiXCR on the 5' RACE reads. The table includes roughly 400,000 distinct CDR3 sequences, around 24% detected once. Sequences were obtained from PBMCs or a T cell subset sorted from them (not recorded which). These receptors came from an adult woman who had mild COVID-19 (a few samples of this study predate the infection). Cell type and time point are not known. The CDR3 runs from the conserved cysteine through the conserved F or W. A D gene is named only where the DNA matches it firmly. Only part of the rows carry a size: once, few, many, or a class if the clone is expanded.

CDR3,DNA,V,J,D,size
CASSIGTGGAYGYTF,TGTGCCAGCAGCATCGGGACAGGGGGCGCCTATGGCTACACCTTC,TRBV5-5,TRBJ1-2,TRBD1,few
CASSLVQGQVGVNQPQHF,TGCGCCAGCAGCTTGGTACAGGGACAGGTGGGGGTAAATCAGCCCCAGCATTTT,TRBV5-1,TRBJ1-5,TRBD1,-
CASSLTPGLNTDTQYF,TGTGCCAGCAGCCTTACACCGGGACTCAACACAGATACGCAGTATTTT,TRBV5-4,TRBJ2-3,-,-
CASSPRGLAGGESYEQYF,TGTGCCAGCTCACCGAGAGGACTAGCGGGAGGGGAATCCTACGAGCAGTACTTC,TRBV18,TRBJ2-7,TRBD2,-
CASSRGNEQYF,TGTGCCAGCAGTAGGGGTAACGAGCAGTACTTC,TRBV2,TRBJ2-7,-,few
CASTPGLAPQETQYF,TGTGCCAGCACCCCGGGACTAGCCCCACAAGAGACCCAGTACTTC,TRBV12-3/TRBV12-4,TRBJ2-5,TRBD2,few
CASSKVGSGGSNEQFF,TGTGCCAGCAGCAAAGTAGGTAGCGGGGGTTCCAATGAGCAGTTCTTC,TRBV21-1,TRBJ2-1,-,-
CASSYGGQGGAFF,TGTGCCAGCAGTTACGGGGGGCAGGGAGGAGCTTTCTTT,TRBV6-5,TRBJ1-1,-,-
CASSPQGIGEQYF,TGTGCCAGCAGCCCACAGGGGATTGGCGAGCAGTACTTC,TRBV7-2,TRBJ2-7,TRBD1,many
CASSPRLKPYEQYF,TGTGCCAGCAGTCCCCGGTTGAAGCCCTACGAGCAGTACTTC,TRBV27,TRBJ2-7,-,-
CAWSSSGSVPSTDTQYF,TGTGCCTGGAGTTCTAGCGGGAGTGTACCTAGCACAGATACGCAGTATTTT,TRBV30,TRBJ2-3,TRBD2,-
CASSPGLAGKETQYF,TGCGCCAGCAGCCCCGGACTAGCGGGAAAAGAGACCCAGTACTTC,TRBV5-1,TRBJ2-5,TRBD2,many
CASRRNRGGVTDTQYF,TGTGCCAGCAGACGCAACAGGGGTGGGGTCACAGATACGCAGTATTTT,TRBV6-5,TRBJ2-3,TRBD1,few
CASSLMAREETQYF,TGCGCCAGCAGCTTGATGGCGAGGGAAGAGACCCAGTACTTC,TRBV5-1,TRBJ2-5,-,-
CASSWGGGDYGYTF,TGTGCCAGCAGTTGGGGGGGAGGCGACTATGGCTACACCTTC,TRBV27,TRBJ1-2,-,few
CASSQESSLDYGYTF,TGTGCCAGCAGCCAAGAGTCCAGTCTTGACTATGGCTACACCTTC,TRBV4-2,TRBJ1-2,-,few
CASSSGLAGGQDTQYF,TGTGCCAGCAGCTCGGGACTAGCGGGAGGGCAAGATACGCAGTATTTT,TRBV7-2,TRBJ2-3,TRBD2,-
CASTLGLAGVGETQYF,TGTGCCAGCACCCTGGGACTAGCGGGGGTAGGAGAGACCCAGTACTTC,TRBV11-2,TRBJ2-5,TRBD2,-
CASRDRTSGVYNEQFF,TGTGCCAGCAGAGATAGGACTAGCGGGGTATACAATGAGCAGTTCTTC,TRBV6-5,TRBJ2-1,TRBD2,few
CASRAGTGNPQYF,TGTGCCAGCAGAGCCGGGACAGGGAATCCCCAGTACTTC,TRBV2,TRBJ2-5,TRBD1,few
CSARDLTGSSYNEQFF,TGCAGTGCTAGAGACCTCACAGGGAGCTCCTACAATGAGCAGTTCTTC,TRBV20-1,TRBJ2-1,-,few
CAISEWGAGGLFYGYTF,TGTGCCATCAGTGAGTGGGGGGCAGGAGGATTATTTTATGGCTACACCTTC,TRBV10-3,TRBJ1-2,-,-
CATCPGLWEKLFF,TGTGCCACCTGCCCGGGCCTTTGGGAAAAACTGTTTTTT,TRBV28,TRBJ1-4,-,-
CASSSVSMFGDLYEQYF,TGTGCCAGCAGTAGTGTCTCAATGTTTGGGGATTTATACGAGCAGTACTTC,TRBV3-1,TRBJ2-7,-,-
CASSLVAGSSYNSPLHF,TGTGCCAGCAGCTTAGTGGCAGGGAGCTCCTATAATTCACCCCTCCACTTT,TRBV7-2,TRBJ1-6,-,-
CASSGDTFQETQYF,TGTGCCAGCAGCGGCGACACCTTCCAAGAGACCCAGTACTTC,TRBV7-9,TRBJ2-5,-,few
CASSYSMSGITDTQYF,TGTGCCAGCAGTTACTCGATGAGCGGGATCACAGATACGCAGTATTTT,TRBV6-5,TRBJ2-3,TRBD2,few
CASSTDKISGNTIYF,TGTGCCAGCAGTACGGACAAGATCTCTGGAAACACCATATATTTT,TRBV2,TRBJ1-3,-,-
CTSSQDWGRGTEAFF,-,TRBV1,TRBJ1-1,-,-
CASRGRGGEQETQYF,TGTGCCAGCAGAGGGCGGGGAGGGGAACAAGAGACCCAGTACTTC,TRBV7-2,TRBJ2-5,TRBD2,-
CAIREAGGYEQYF,TGTGCCATCAGGGAGGCCGGGGGCTACGAGCAGTACTTC,TRBV10-3,TRBJ2-7,-,-
CASSVDRNTDTQYF,TGTGCCAGCAGCGTCGACAGGAACACAGATACGCAGTATTTT,TRBV9,TRBJ2-3,-,-
CASSERGISTDTQYF,TGTGCCAGCAGTGAGCGGGGGATTAGCACAGATACGCAGTATTTT,TRBV6-1,TRBJ2-3,TRBD2,few
CSTSRSSTDTQYF,TGCAGCACTAGCCGTTCTAGCACAGATACGCAGTATTTT,TRBV29-1,TRBJ2-3,-,few
CATRYSGSSADTQYF,TGTGCCACCCGCTATAGCGGGAGTAGTGCAGATACGCAGTATTTT,TRBV11-2,TRBJ2-3,TRBD2,few
CASRQQGAKYNEQFF,TGTGCCAGCAGGCAACAGGGGGCGAAATACAATGAGCAGTTCTTC,TRBV27,TRBJ2-1,TRBD1,few
CSVEDKPAGFLGNIQYF,TGCAGCGTTGAAGATAAGCCGGCAGGGTTCCTCGGGAACATTCAGTACTTC,TRBV29-1,TRBJ2-4,-,few
CASSVAGTLNTGELFF,TGTGCCAGTAGTGTTGCCGGGACTCTAAACACCGGGGAGCTGTTTTTT,TRBV19,TRBJ2-2,-,-
CASSHPPGTRTDTQYF,TGCGCCAGCAGCCACCCGCCGGGCACACGCACAGATACGCAGTATTTT,TRBV4-1,TRBJ2-3,-,-
CASSLRGGEYGYTF,TGCGCCAGCAGCCTGAGGGGGGGCGAGTATGGCTACACCTTC,TRBV5-1,TRBJ1-2,-,-
CSAWDQGRVPQETQYF,TGCAGCGCCTGGGATCAGGGACGGGTACCCCAAGAGACCCAGTACTTC,TRBV29-1,TRBJ2-5,-,few
CASSLRVQGANEQFF,TGCGCCAGCAGCTTGCGGGTACAGGGAGCGAATGAGCAGTTCTTC,TRBV5-1,TRBJ2-1,-,-
CSVESNNNEQFF,TGCAGCGTTGAGTCGAACAACAATGAGCAGTTCTTC,TRBV29-1,TRBJ2-1,-,few
CSGAKTGSGELFF,TGCAGCGGAGCGAAGACAGGGTCCGGGGAGCTGTTTTTT,TRBV29-1,TRBJ2-2,TRBD1,-
CASSLDTFANTGELFF,TGTGCCAGCAGCCTGGACACGTTCGCGAACACCGGGGAGCTGTTTTTT,TRBV11-2,TRBJ2-2,-,few
CASSLSDLGVGTIYF,TGTGCCAGCAGCTTATCGGACTTGGGTGTGGGCACCATATATTTT,TRBV7-9,TRBJ1-3,-,few
CASSRDYSSYEQYF,TGTGCCAGCAGTCGGGACTACAGCTCCTACGAGCAGTACTTC,TRBV12-3/TRBV12-4,TRBJ2-7,TRBD2,many
CASSYSPFNEQFF,TGTGCCAGCAGTTACTCTCCTTTTAATGAGCAGTTCTTC,TRBV6-2/TRBV6-3,TRBJ2-1,-,few
CASSGQKTGYTEAFF,TGTGCCAGCAGCGGCCAAAAGACAGGGTACACTGAAGCTTTCTTT,TRBV13,TRBJ1-1,TRBD1,-
CASSLLGGGWYTQYF,TGTGCCAGCAGCTTATTAGGCGGGGGTTGGTATACGCAGTATTTT,TRBV11-2,TRBJ2-3,TRBD2,-
CASSQELAGVSNEQFF,TGTGCCAGCAGCCAAGAATTAGCGGGAGTGTCCAATGAGCAGTTCTTC,TRBV3-1,TRBJ2-1,TRBD2,few
CASSRAVSSTNEKLFF,TGTGCCAGCAGCCGGGCAGTATCTTCAACTAATGAAAAACTGTTTTTT,TRBV7-9,TRBJ1-4,-,-